These 4 T cell receptor beta chains share one sample of origin, sequenced in a study of shared T cell receptors in the human thymus. Using immunoSEQ multiplex PCR, the repertoire was profiled, and TCRdb retains in-frame clones only, with some absent. The table includes hundreds of thousands of clones, approximately 88% detected once. The same specimen was also included in a second study, on human thymus T cells.

The specimen sequenced was thymocytes. The source of these receptors is a boy under two years old with a congenital heart defect.

V gene TRBV11-1 combines with J gene TRBJ2-7; 11 bases are shared with TRBD2. V was clipped by 6 bases and J by 0 bases; unmatched bases: 4. Germline CDR1 SGHAT, CDR2 FQDESV (reference sequence). This CDR3 has 15 amino acids. The CDR3, as DNA: TGTGCCAGCAGACTTAGCGGGAGGGACTCCTACGAGCAGTACTTC. It codes for CASRLSGRDSYEQYF.

The genes are TRBV7-2 and TRBJ2-7, with TRBD2 matching 10 bases. After removal of 1 base from V and 9 bases from J, the junction contained 12 bases not matched to a gene. The germline gives CDR1 SGHTA, CDR2 FQGNSA. This CDR3 contains 16 residues. CDR3 in amino acids: CASSLGAAGGGVGQYF. The CDR3 bases are TGTGCCAGCAGCTTAGGAGCAGCGGGAGGGGGTGTGGGGCAGTACTTC.

This clone was seen only a few times. The chain joins TRBV7-9 to TRBJ2-3; TRBD2 is a possible D gene (5 bases). The CDR3 runs to 12 residues. The V end was cut by 5 bases, the J end by 5 bases, with 8 bases between. CDR1 SEHNR and CDR2 FQNEAQ come from the germline V gene (reference sequence). CDR3 nucleotide sequence: TGTGCCAGCAGCGAGGGTGGAGATACGCAGTATTTT. As protein: CASSEGGDTQYF.

The V gene is TRBV19, the J gene TRBJ2-2, with D hard to call. Trimming stripped 7 bases from V and 0 bases from J, with 12 bases between. Per the germline V gene, CDR1 is LNHDA and CDR2 is SQIVND (reference sequence). This CDR3 has 15 residues. In nucleotides, the CDR3 is TGTGCCAGTAACATGTGGGCTGCGAACACCGGGGAGCTGTTTTTT. Protein product: CASNMWAANTGELFF.